This is a list of T cell receptor beta chains from one sample in a study of regulatory T cells in long-lasting Graves disease. In TCRdb, the multiplex PCR reads were re-called with MiXCR into one record per CDR3 protein. Among some 470,000 distinct CDR3 sequences listed, about a fifth were seen once. The sample here was peripheral blood mononuclear cells (PBMCs), taken when the disease was refractory, from a patient treated with antithyroid drugs. The receptors stem from a female donor with Graves disease. The CDR3 runs from the conserved cysteine through the conserved F or W. A D gene is named only where the DNA matches it firmly. Size is omitted from some rows. Given values are once, few, many or a class for expanded clones.

J gene,D gene,V gene,clone size,CDR3 DNA,CDR3 protein
TRBJ1-1,TRBD1,TRBV6-5,-,TGTGCCAGCAGTTACCCGAAGAGTACAGGGGTTACTAGTATGAACACTGAAGCTTTCTTT,CASSYPKSTGVTSMNTEAFF
TRBJ2-1,TRBD2,TRBV4-3,-,TGCGCCAGCAGCCAAGTACTAGCGGGAGGCCGTCCTACGTTCTTC,CASSQVLAGGRPTFF
TRBJ2-7,TRBD2,TRBV6-2/TRBV6-3,many,TGTGCCAGCAGTTATCCCAGACTAGCGGGGGGGCAGTACGAGCAGTACTTC,CASSYPRLAGGQYEQYF
TRBJ2-7,-,TRBV15,many,TGTGCCACCAGCGTTGACGGGGCTACCTACGAGCAGTACTTC,CATSVDGATYEQYF
TRBJ2-2,-,TRBV5-4,-,TGTGCCAGCAGCTTGCGGAGCCCCGGGGAGCTGTTTTTT,CASSLRSPGELFF
TRBJ1-2,TRBD1,TRBV28,many,TGTGCCAGCAGTAATCAGGGGGCTCCCTATGGCTACACCTTC,CASSNQGAPYGYTF
TRBJ2-5,TRBD2,TRBV3-1,few,TGTGCCAGCAGCCTGTTGACTAGCGGGGAGACCCAGTACTTC,CASSLLTSGETQYF
TRBJ1-1,-,TRBV7-2,many,TGTGCCAGCAGCTTAGGCGGGGGTGGAATTAACACTGAAGCTTTCTTT,CASSLGGGGINTEAFF
TRBJ1-4,TRBD1,TRBV20-1,few,TGCAGTGCTAGGGACAGGGGGCGGGGGGATGAAAAACTGTTTTTT,CSARDRGRGDEKLFF
TRBJ2-1,TRBD1,TRBV6-2/TRBV6-3,-,TGTGCCAGCAGCCTAGGACAGGGGCGTATAGTAAATGAGCAGTTCTTC,CASSLGQGRIVNEQFF
TRBJ1-2,-,TRBV3-1,few,TGTGCCAGCAGCCAAGTGTGGGCCAGGGCTAACTATGGCTACACCTTC,CASSQVWARANYGYTF
TRBJ2-7,-,TRBV6-2/TRBV6-3,many,TGTGCCAGCGGCTGGGACGGCGACTACGAGCAGTACTTC,CASGWDGDYEQYF
TRBJ2-7,-,TRBV2,many,TGTGCCAGCAGTGATCTGCTGGAGGGGGTACCCTACGAGCAGTACTTC,CASSDLLEGVPYEQYF
TRBJ2-5,-,TRBV15,-,TGTGCCACCAGCAGAGATCCCCCTCCCACTATAGGGGTGGAAGAGACCCAGTACTTC,CATSRDPPPTIGVEETQYF
TRBJ2-1,TRBD2,TRBV10-1,many,TGCGCCAGCAGTGAAACCGGGACTAGCGGGAGGCGTCCCTCCTACAATGAGCAGTTCTTC,CASSETGTSGRRPSYNEQFF
TRBJ2-5,-,TRBV24-1,many,TGTGCCACCAGTGACGCCTCGGGTCCCGGTGAGACCCAGTACTTC,CATSDASGPGETQYF
TRBJ2-7,-,TRBV27,-,TGTGCCAGCAGTATACGGACGCCCCTGGGGTCCTACGAGCAGTACTTC,CASSIRTPLGSYEQYF